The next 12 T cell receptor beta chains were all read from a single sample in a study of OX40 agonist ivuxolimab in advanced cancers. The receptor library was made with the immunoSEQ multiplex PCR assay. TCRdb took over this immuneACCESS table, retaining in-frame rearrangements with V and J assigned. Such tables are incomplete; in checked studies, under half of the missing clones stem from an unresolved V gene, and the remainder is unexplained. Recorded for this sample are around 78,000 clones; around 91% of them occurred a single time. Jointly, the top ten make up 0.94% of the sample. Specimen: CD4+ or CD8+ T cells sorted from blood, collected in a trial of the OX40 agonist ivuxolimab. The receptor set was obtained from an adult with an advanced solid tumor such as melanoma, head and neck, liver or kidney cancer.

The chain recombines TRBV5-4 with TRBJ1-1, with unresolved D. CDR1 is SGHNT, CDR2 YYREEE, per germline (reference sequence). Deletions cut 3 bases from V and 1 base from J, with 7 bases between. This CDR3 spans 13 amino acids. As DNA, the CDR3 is TGTGCCAGCAGCTCCCGGTCGAACACTGAAGCTTTCTTT. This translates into CASSSRSNTEAFF.

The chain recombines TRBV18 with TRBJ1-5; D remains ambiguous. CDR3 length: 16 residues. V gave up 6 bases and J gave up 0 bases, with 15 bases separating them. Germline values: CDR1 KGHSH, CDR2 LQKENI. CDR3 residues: CASSSNGENSNQPQHF. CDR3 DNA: TGTGCCAGCTCCTCAAATGGGGAAAATAGCAATCAGCCCCAGCATTTT.

CDR3 amino acids: CAWKIGQQNTEAFF. CDR3 DNA sequence: TGTGCCTGGAAGATTGGGCAGCAGAACACTGAAGCTTTCTTT. This sequence joins TRBV30 and TRBJ1-1; D is unclear. The CDR3 is 14 residues long. The germline gives CDR1 GTSNPN, CDR2 SVGIG (reference sequence). Trimming removed 4 bases at V and 1 base at J, with 13 bases between. The full variable domain, with the rest looked up from reference TRBV30 and TRBJ1-1, is SQTIHQWPATLVQPVGSPLSLECTVEGTSNPNLYWYRQAAGRGLQLLFYSVGIGQISSEVPQNLSASRPQDRQFILSSKKLLLSDSGFYLCAWKIGQQNTEAFFGQGTRLTVV.

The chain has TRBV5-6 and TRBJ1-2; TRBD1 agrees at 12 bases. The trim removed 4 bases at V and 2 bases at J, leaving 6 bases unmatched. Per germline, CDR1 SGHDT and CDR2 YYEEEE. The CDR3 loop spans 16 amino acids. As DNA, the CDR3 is TGTGCCAGCAGCCTCGGGACAGGGGGCGCGAACTATGGCTACACCTTC. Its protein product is CASSLGTGGANYGYTF. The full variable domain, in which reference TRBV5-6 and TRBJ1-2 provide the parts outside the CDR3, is DAGVTQSPTHLIKTRGQQVTLRCSPKSGHDTVSWYQQALGQGPQFIFQYYEEEERQRGNFPDRFSGHQFPNYSSELNVNALLLGDSALYLCASSLGTGGANYGYTFGSGTRLTVV.

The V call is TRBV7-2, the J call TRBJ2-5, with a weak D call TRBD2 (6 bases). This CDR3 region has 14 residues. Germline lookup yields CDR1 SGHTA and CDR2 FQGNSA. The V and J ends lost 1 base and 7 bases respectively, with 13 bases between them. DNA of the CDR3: TGTGCCAGCAGCTTAGTGGGGGAGGAAGGGACCCAGTACTTC. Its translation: CASSLVGEEGTQYF.

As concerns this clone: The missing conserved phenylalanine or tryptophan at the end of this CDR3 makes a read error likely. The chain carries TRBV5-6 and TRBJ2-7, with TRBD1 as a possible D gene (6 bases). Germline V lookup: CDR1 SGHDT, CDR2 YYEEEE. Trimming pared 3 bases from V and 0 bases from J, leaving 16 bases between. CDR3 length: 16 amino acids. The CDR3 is CASSSEGHYTSYEQYL. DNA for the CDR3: TGTGCCAGCAGCTCAGAGGGACACTACACCTCCTACGAGCAGTACCTC.

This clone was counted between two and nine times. CDR3 sequence: CASSLGTDNSPLHF. The CDR3 DNA reads TGTGCCAGTAGTTTGGGGACAGATAATTCACCCCTCCACTTT. The chain is built from TRBV19 and TRBJ1-6; 7 bases are a match to TRBD1. CDR3 length: 14 residues. Germline V gene lookup returns CDR1 LNHDA and CDR2 SQIVND (reference sequence). V lost 5 bases and J lost 5; bases outside the gene matches: 3.

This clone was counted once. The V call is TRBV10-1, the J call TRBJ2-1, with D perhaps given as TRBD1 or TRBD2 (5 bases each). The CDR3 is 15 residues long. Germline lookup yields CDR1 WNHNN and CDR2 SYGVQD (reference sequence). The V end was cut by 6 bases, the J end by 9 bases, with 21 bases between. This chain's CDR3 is CASSLRGRSTGEQFF. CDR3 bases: TGCGCCAGCAGCTTACGGGGCAGGTCGACCGGTGAGCAGTTCTTC.

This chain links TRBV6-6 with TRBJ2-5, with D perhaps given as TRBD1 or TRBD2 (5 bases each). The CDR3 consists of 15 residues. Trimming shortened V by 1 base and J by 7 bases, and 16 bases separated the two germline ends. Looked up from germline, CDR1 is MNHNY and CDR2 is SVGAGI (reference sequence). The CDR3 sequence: CASSYLGRAVGTQYF. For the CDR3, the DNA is TGTGCCAGCAGTTACTTGGGGCGGGCTGTGGGGACCCAGTACTTC.

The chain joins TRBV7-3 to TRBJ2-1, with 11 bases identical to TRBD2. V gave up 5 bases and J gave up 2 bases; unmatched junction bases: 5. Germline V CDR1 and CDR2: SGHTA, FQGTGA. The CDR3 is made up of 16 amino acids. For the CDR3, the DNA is TGTGCCAGCAGCCGGCGACTAGCGGGGACCTACAATGAGCAGTTCTTC. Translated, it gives CASSRRLAGTYNEQFF.

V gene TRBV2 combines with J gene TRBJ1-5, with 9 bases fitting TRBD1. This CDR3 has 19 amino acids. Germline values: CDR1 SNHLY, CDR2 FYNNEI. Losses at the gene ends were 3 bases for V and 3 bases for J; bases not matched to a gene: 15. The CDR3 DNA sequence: TGTGCCAGCAGTGAGGGGTTCGTTCGGGACAGGGCAATCAATCAGCCCCAGCATTTT. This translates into CASSEGFVRDRAINQPQHF.

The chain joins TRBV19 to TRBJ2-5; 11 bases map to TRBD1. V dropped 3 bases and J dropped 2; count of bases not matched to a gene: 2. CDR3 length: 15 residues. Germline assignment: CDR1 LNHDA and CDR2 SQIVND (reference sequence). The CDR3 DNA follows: TGTGCCAGTAGTATCTGGGACAGGGGGCAAGAGACCCAGTACTTC. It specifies CASSIWDRGQETQYF.